The 18 T cell receptor beta chains in this list originate from one sample, sequenced in a study of blood T cell repertoires in COVID-19. The repertoire was sequenced with immunoSEQ multiplex PCR; TCRdb's copy has only in-frame clones and lacks some. The profile covers about 68,000 clones, with about 85% appearing a single time and 3.4% taken by the ten largest. The sample comprised peripheral blood. These receptors originate from a woman between 45 and 65 years old with COVID-19, enrolled during active disease.

J is TRBJ1-1 and V is TRBV28, with D maybe TRBD1 (6 bases). Trimming shortened V by 10 bases and J by 5 bases, and 20 bases separated the two germline ends. The CDR3 contains 14 residues. Per the germline V gene, CDR1 is MDHEN and CDR2 is SYDVKM. The CDR3 coding sequence is TGTGCCACCCTACTCCATCAGGGGAAAACTGAAGCTTTCTTT. Protein: CATLLHQGKTEAFF. Full variable domain (missing parts from reference TRBV28 and TRBJ1-1): DVKVTQSSRYLVKRTGEKVFLECVQDMDHENMFWYRQDPGLGLRLIYFSYDVKMKEKGDIPEGYSVSREKKERFSLILESASTNQTSMYLCATLLHQGKTEAFFGQGTRLTVV.

CDR3 protein: CASSQDPPRGGYTF. DNA for the CDR3: TGTGCCAGCAGCCAAGATCCCCCCCGCGGGGGCTACACCTTC. V usage is TRBV3-1 (or the pseudogene TRBV3-2) and J usage is TRBJ1-2; D uncertain. The V gene lost 0 bases and the J gene lost 8 bases, with 13 bases spanning the gap. From germline, CDR1 is LGHDT and CDR2 YNNKEL (reference sequence). The CDR3 spans 14 residues.

This chain links TRBV27 with TRBJ2-3, with 12 bases fitting TRBD1. This CDR3 comprises 16 residues. V was clipped by 1 base and J by 4 bases; unmatched bases: 3. Germline V gene data show CDR1 as MNHEY and CDR2 as SMNVEV (reference sequence). The CDR3 sequence: CASSLLGQGASDTQYF. CDR3 coding DNA: TGTGCCAGCAGTTTATTGGGACAGGGGGCTTCAGATACGCAGTATTTT.

This clone was recorded once. V gene TRBV27 combines with J gene TRBJ1-4, with 7 nucleotides matching TRBD1. V lost 6 bases and J lost 2; bases outside the gene matches: 3. This CDR3 is 14 amino acids long. The V gene's germline CDR1 is MNHEY and CDR2 SMNVEV (reference sequence). The CDR3 bases are TGTGCCAGCAGCTTCAGGGGGACTAATGAAAAACTGTTTTTT. It yields the protein CASSFRGTNEKLFF.

CDR3 in DNA: TGTGCCAGCAGCTTGGACAGGGGAGATACGCAGTATTTT. The encoded protein is CASSLDRGDTQYF. The chain couples TRBV11-3 to TRBJ2-3, with 9 bases identical to TRBD1. Germline CDR1 and CDR2: SGHNT and YENEEA. The ends lost 3 bases at V and 5 bases at J; junction bases unmatched: 0. This CDR3 has 13 amino acids.

The CDR3 protein is CATGQGHEQYF. The CDR3 coding sequence is TGCGCCACCGGACAGGGCCACGAGCAGTACTTC. The chain couples TRBV10-2 to TRBJ2-7; 8 positions match TRBD1. The CDR3 covers 11 residues. The germline CDR1 and CDR2 sequences are WSHSY and SAAADI. Unmatched junction bases numbered 4, after V lost 10 bases and J lost 5 bases.

The CDR3 coding sequence is TGTGCCAGTAGTACTCCCTTCGGGAGAGGTTCCTACAATGAGCAGTTCTTC. This codes for CASSTPFGRGSYNEQFF. The gene calls are TRBV19 and TRBJ2-1; D possibly corresponds to TRBD2 (6 bases). The CDR3 has 17 residues. The germline CDR1 and CDR2 sequences are LNHDA and SQIVND (reference sequence). Trimming cost V 4 bases and J 1 base, with 17 bases left between them.

This clone was counted only a few times. This rearrangement joins TRBV4-2 to TRBJ1-1; a possible D gene is TRBD1 (5 bases). The germline V gene encodes CDR1 LGHNA and CDR2 YNFKEQ. The CDR3 is 14 amino acids. V gave up 0 bases and J gave up 8 bases, with 13 bases separating them. CDR3 loop: CASSQDYGGGEAFF. The CDR3 DNA reads as TGTGCCAGCAGCCAAGATTACGGGGGTGGAGAAGCTTTCTTT.

This clone came up once. This chain links TRBV28 with TRBJ2-2; perhaps TRBD2 as D (5 bases). Trimming pared 4 bases from V and 6 bases from J, leaving 6 bases between. Germline values: CDR1 MDHEN, CDR2 SYDVKM. The CDR3 consists of 12 residues. CDR3 protein: CASSWTAGELFF. CDR3 nucleotides: TGTGCCAGCAGTTGGACTGCCGGGGAGCTGTTTTTT.

The V call is TRBV7-9, the J call TRBJ2-1, with 9 bases that match TRBD1. CDR1 SEHNR and CDR2 FQNEAQ come from the germline V gene (reference sequence). The CDR3 covers 15 residues. Losses at the gene ends were 5 bases for V and 6 bases for J; bases not matched to a gene: 8. The CDR3 is CASSPTGGAFNEQFF. CDR3 nucleotide sequence: TGTGCCAGCAGCCCCACAGGGGGCGCTTTCAATGAGCAGTTCTTC.

The chain combines TRBV7-9 with TRBJ1-2; 9 bases are a match to TRBD1. CDR1 and CDR2 from the germline V gene are SEHNR and FQNEAQ (reference sequence). With 2 bases clipped from V and 8 bases from J, the junction kept 3 bases outside the gene matches. CDR3 length: 13 amino acids. Here the CDR3 reads CASSLWDRDGYTF. CDR3 in DNA: TGTGCCAGCAGCTTATGGGACAGGGACGGCTACACCTTC.

The J gene is TRBJ2-7, the V gene TRBV5-1; TRBD2 is a possible D gene (7 bases). Looked up from germline, CDR1 is SGHRS and CDR2 is YFSETQ. The V and J ends lost 4 bases and 4 bases respectively, with 15 bases between them. The CDR3 totals 14 residues. The CDR3 is CASSVGGGRYEQYF. CDR3 nucleotides: TGCGCCAGCAGCGTGGGAGGGGGTAGGTACGAGCAGTACTTC.

The rearrangement uses TRBV28 and TRBJ2-1; 11 nucleotides agree with TRBD2. CDR1 and CDR2 (germline): MDHEN, SYDVKM. The V gene end was trimmed by 5 bases and the J gene end by 8 bases; junction bases not matched to a gene: 8. The CDR3 totals 15 residues. For the CDR3, the DNA is TGTGCCAGCAGTCCTACTAGCGGGAGAATCTATGAGCAGTTCTTC. Translating it yields CASSPTSGRIYEQFF.

The gene calls are TRBV30 and TRBJ1-4; maybe TRBD1 (5 bases). Trimming took 0 bases from V and 13 from J, leaving 18 bases between them. This CDR3 is built from 14 residues. The germline gives CDR1 GTSNPN, CDR2 SVGIG (reference sequence). The CDR3 DNA is TGTGCCTGGAGTGTACCCGGGGGACGGGCGAGACTGTTTTTT. Protein sequence: CAWSVPGGRARLFF.

The rearrangement uses TRBV7-2 and TRBJ2-7; 9 bases fit TRBD1. This CDR3 contains 14 residues. CDR1 SGHTA and CDR2 FQGNSA come from the germline V gene. Germline trimming cut 5 bases from V and 5 bases from J; bases unmatched to any gene: 7. The DNA of the CDR3 is TGTGCCAGCAGCCTCGGACAGGGGACGAACGAGCAGTACTTC. Translation gives CASSLGQGTNEQYF.

The gene calls are TRBV27 and TRBJ2-5, with TRBD2 matching over 9 bases. The junction had 6 bases not matched to a gene; V was cut back by 2 bases and J by 5 bases. The CDR3 has 15 residues. The germline gives CDR1 MNHEY, CDR2 SMNVEV (reference sequence). The DNA of the CDR3 is TGTGCCAGCAGTTTAATTCCTAGCGGGGAGGAGACCCAGTACTTC. Translating it yields CASSLIPSGEETQYF.

The sample holds one count of this clone. J is TRBJ1-1 and V is TRBV7-9; no reliable D call. This CDR3 contains 14 residues. The V gene lost 4 bases and the J gene lost 4 bases, with 13 bases spanning the gap. The germline V gene encodes CDR1 SEHNR and CDR2 FQNEAQ (reference sequence). The CDR3 DNA follows: TGTGCCAGCAGCTCCCCAGAGGGATCCACTGAAGCTTTCTTT. Protein: CASSSPEGSTEAFF.

The V gene is TRBV27, the J gene TRBJ2-3, with TRBD2 matching over 10 bases. The ends lost 1 base at V and 3 bases at J; junction bases unmatched: 4. The CDR3 spans 16 residues. In germline, CDR1 is MNHEY, CDR2 SMNVEV (reference sequence). CDR3 bases: TGTGCCAGCAGTTTATGGGTAGCGGGAGGAACAGATACGCAGTATTTT. It encodes CASSLWVAGGTDTQYF.